A selection of T cell receptor beta chains follows, all from one sample in a study of PD-1 blockade in classical Hodgkin lymphoma. This table comes from immunoSEQ multiplex PCR, and its TCRdb copy is limited to in-frame clones, with some not included. The table has roughly 56,000 clones, around nine tenths seen once. The sample consisted of peripheral blood mononuclear cells (PBMCs), taken before the second cycle of nivolumab. All receptors come from a human donor with classical Hodgkin lymphoma. CDR3s include the opening cysteine and the closing phenylalanine or tryptophan. The order of the fields is V gene, clone size, CDR3 protein. Size is stated for part of the rows, as once, few or many counts, or as a class when the clone is expanded.

TRBV6-5 | - | CASRPPGIGNTEAFF
TRBV12-5 | - | CASAPSGANVLTF
TRBV19 | - | CASSIQPGIRPNGYTF
TRBV4-1 | - | CASQLAGGLEQFF
TRBV5-1 | - | CASSFEQETQYF
TRBV28 | - | CASRPQVFGEAFF
TRBV2 | - | CASSGREQGGYEQYF
TRBV5-4 | - | CASSSPSLLNYGYTF
TRBV5-1 | few | CASSLVSDGAEAFF
TRBV19 | - | CASSMSSTFGSQYF
TRBV27 | once | CASSSTVWVNEQFF
TRBV5-6 | - | CASSLGPGQGNEQYF
TRBV5-1 | - | CASSPQRGLAGELFF
TRBV7-3 | once | CASSLSPGGPPDTQYF
TRBV28 | - | CASKNPGRRDYSPLHF
TRBV7-9 | - | CASSFNRGATDTQYF
TRBV5-1 | - | CASSTGLSTYEQYF
TRBV6-4 | - | CASSGGPERSYNEQFF
TRBV25-1 | - | CASSNFLNEQFF
TRBV7-9 | - | CASSRFQGTYNEQFF
TRBV10-3 | - | CAISLGQGNTEAFF
TRBV7-2 | - | CASSLRGTGFNQPQHF
TRBV2 | - | CASYYWTANYGYTF
TRBV6-5 | - | CASTQGGGQVEQYF
TRBV10-1 | - | CASSPLGEANVLTF
TRBV27 | - | CASSLTGASVVSYNSPLHF
TRBV10-3 | - | CAISESMTTANTGELFF
TRBV6-5 | - | CASSPLGLMNTEAFF
TRBV5-1 | few | CASSLTGGLTEAFF
TRBV5-1 | - | CASSDGQPNTGELFF
TRBV6-6 | - | CASGGGTESYEQYF
TRBV18 | - | CASHSLAGVYNEQFF
TRBV7-9 | - | CASSLPGSGSGNTIYF
TRBV7-8 | - | CASSLARTTYEQYF
TRBV5-1 | once | CASSPRTGKTYYGYTF
TRBV5-1 | - | CASSQGDRALHTIYF
TRBV6-5 | - | CASSATGTGYYEQYF
TRBV6-4 | - | CATKGDLSYGYTF
TRBV11-2 | - | CASSLPGQGAWDTQYF
TRBV5-1 | - | CASSLMGFSSYNSPLHF
TRBV9 | - | CASSVVRGGWETQYF
TRBV25-1 | - | CASSGQGPNTEAFF
TRBV5-1 | - | CASSLSATTNTIYF
TRBV5-1 | - | CASSPGQTNQPQHF
TRBV28 | - | CASSLSTGEWNQPQHF
TRBV6-1 | - | CASSDPGTALRQYF
TRBV20-1 | few | CRGLSGDTIYF
TRBV5-1 | - | CASRTSGISYNEQFF
TRBV5-1 | - | CASSSGGSYEQYF
TRBV10-1 | - | CASSESISSGANVLTF